These 21 T cell receptor beta chains came from one sample sequenced in a study of T cell changes during pregnancy in multiple sclerosis. The protocol was immunoSEQ multiplex PCR, while the TCRdb copy is restricted to in-frame clones and leaves out a portion. The sample yields under 130,000 clones, 80% to 95% seen once. Sequenced here: peripheral blood, sampled after pregnancy. These receptors all come from a female donor with multiple sclerosis, enrolled in a pregnancy study.

The J gene is TRBJ1-2, the V gene TRBV2; TRBD1 might be the D (5 bases). The CDR3 totals 17 residues. Trimming removed 0 bases at V and 4 bases at J, with 18 bases between. Germline-derived CDR1 and CDR2 are SNHLY and FYNNEI. The CDR3 coding sequence is TGTGCCAGCAGTGAAGCTTCGGGGGTTTCGCCTTCCTATGGCTACACCTTC. This translates into CASSEASGVSPSYGYTF.

The chain has TRBV9 and TRBJ2-5; TRBD2 is a possible D gene (5 bases). Between the trimmed V and J ends, which lost 3 bases and 5 bases, there was a span of 8 bases. Germline CDR1 SGDLS, CDR2 YYNGEE. The CDR3 is 12 amino acids. For the CDR3, the DNA is TGTGCCAGCAGCGGCGCGGGTGAGACCCAGTACTTC. Translating gives CASSGAGETQYF.

V usage is TRBV15 and J usage is TRBJ1-2, with 8 positions matching TRBD1. The CDR3 loop spans 14 amino acids. The V and J ends lost 1 base and 8 bases, in that order; junction bases with no gene match: 6. Germline V gene data show CDR1 as LNHNV and CDR2 as YYDKDF (reference sequence). CDR3 sequence (DNA): TGTGCCACCAGCAGAGCCGAACAGGGGGTGGGCTACACCTTC. It encodes CATSRAEQGVGYTF.

The chain joins TRBV30 to TRBJ2-6; a possible D gene is TRBD1 (5 bases). The CDR3 sequence is 13 residues long. The V and J ends lost 5 bases and 0 bases respectively, with 5 bases between them. The germline gives CDR1 GTSNPN, CDR2 SVGIG (reference sequence). The CDR3 DNA follows: TGTGCCTGGCAGGGCTCTGGGGCCAACGTCCTGACTTTC. Protein sequence: CAWQGSGANVLTF.

V usage is TRBV5-6 and J usage is TRBJ1-1; no clear D. V lost 0 bases and J lost 4, with 13 bases in between. CDR1 SGHDT and CDR2 YYEEEE come from the germline V gene. The CDR3 runs 15 residues. CDR3 sequence: CASSLGIGRGTEAFF. DNA of the CDR3: TGTGCCAGCAGCTTGGGTATCGGGCGGGGCACTGAAGCTTTCTTT.

This clone occurred once. This chain links TRBV27 with TRBJ2-7; 9 bases map to TRBD2. The CDR3 length is 15 residues. V dropped 2 bases and J dropped 0; count of bases not matched to a gene: 2. In germline, CDR1 is MNHEY, CDR2 SMNVEV (reference sequence). CDR3 coding DNA: TGTGCCAGCAGTTTACGAGCGGGGGGCTCCTACGAGCAGTACTTC. This encodes CASSLRAGGSYEQYF.

The V and J genes are TRBV6-5 and TRBJ1-3; possibly TRBD1 for D (5 bases). V lost 2 bases and J 0 bases, leaving 8 bases between the germline ends. Germline V gene sequence: CDR1 MNHEY, CDR2 SVGAGI. The CDR3 sequence is 15 residues long. The CDR3 DNA is TGTGCCAGCAGTTACGGGGGGATCTCTGGAAACACCATATATTTT. It is translated as CASSYGGISGNTIYF.

The rearrangement uses TRBV6-5 and TRBJ1-1; 12 bases fit TRBD1. V dropped 5 bases and J dropped 10; count of bases not matched to a gene: 11. There are 15 residues in the CDR3. Germline lookup yields CDR1 MNHEY and CDR2 SVGAGI. CDR3 nucleotide sequence: TGTGCCAGCAGTAGTCCGGGGGGACAGGGGGCTTTAGCTTTCTTT. It specifies CASSSPGGQGALAFF.

This rearrangement joins TRBV5-1 to TRBJ2-7; 9 bases map to TRBD1. Looked up from germline, CDR1 is SGHRS and CDR2 is YFSETQ. The CDR3 extends over 13 amino acids. With 2 bases clipped from V and 7 bases from J, the junction kept 4 bases outside the gene matches. The CDR3 here is CASSLETGGEQYF. CDR3 sequence (DNA): TGCGCCAGCAGCTTAGAGACAGGGGGAGAGCAGTACTTC. The complete variable domain, with remaining parts taken from reference TRBV5-1 and TRBJ2-7, reads KAGVTQTPRYLIKTRGQQVTLSCSPISGHRSVSWYQQTPGQGLQFLFEYFSETQRNKGNFPGRFSGRQFSNSRSEMNVSTLELGDSALYLCASSLETGGEQYFGPGTRLTVT.

The genes are TRBV27 and TRBJ2-1; 7 bases agree with TRBD2. The germline V gene encodes CDR1 MNHEY and CDR2 SMNVEV (reference sequence). V trimming: 6 bases; J trimming: 7 bases; junction bases outside the gene matches: 18. CDR3 size: 17 residues. The CDR3 loop reads CASRTFKRGPRSNEQFF. CDR3 in DNA: TGTGCCAGCAGGACCTTCAAGCGGGGTCCCCGGAGTAATGAGCAGTTCTTC.

This rearrangement joins TRBV5-1 to TRBJ2-1; D is undetermined. CDR3 length: 12 amino acids. V was cut by 4 bases and J by 5 bases, with 7 bases left in between. The germline V gene has CDR1 SGHRS and CDR2 YFSETQ. The CDR3, as DNA: TGCGCCAGCAGCGAACAGCACAATGAGCAGTTCTTC. Amino acid sequence: CASSEQHNEQFF.

The table lists this clone with a count of one. This chain links TRBV5-1 with TRBJ1-1, with 7 nucleotides matching TRBD1. The CDR3 spans 15 residues. CDR1 and CDR2 from the germline V gene are SGHRS and YFSETQ. The V gene end was trimmed by 3 bases and the J gene end by 1 base; junction bases not matched to a gene: 6. For the CDR3, the DNA is TGCGCCAGCAGCTCCCAGGGACAGACGAACACTGAAGCTTTCTTT. Its translation is CASSSQGQTNTEAFF.

The chain is built from TRBV2 and TRBJ1-1; possible D gene TRBD1, 5 bases. V was clipped by 7 bases and J by 7 bases, with 13 bases between them. This CDR3 spans 12 amino acids. CDR1 SNHLY and CDR2 FYNNEI come from the germline V gene. CDR3 sequence reads: CASKGDRHEAFF. CDR3 in DNA: TGTGCCAGCAAAGGGGATAGACATGAAGCTTTCTTT.

This clone was seen a few times. V gene TRBV12-5 combines with J gene TRBJ1-2; the D is unclear. Germline CDR1 is LGHNT and CDR2 is FRNRAP. This CDR3 has 13 amino acids. Trimming pared 7 bases from V and 5 bases from J, leaving 14 bases between. CDR3 sequence: CASAPSAGYGYTF. The CDR3 DNA follows: TGTGCTAGTGCCCCCTCGGCCGGGTATGGCTACACCTTC.

This chain connects TRBV5-4 to TRBJ1-1; maybe TRBD1 (6 bases). Trimming removed 4 bases from V and 7 bases from J, with 17 bases in between. CDR3 size: 14 residues. Looked up from germline, CDR1 is SGHNT and CDR2 is YYREEE (reference sequence). This chain's CDR3 is CASSPAGGAGEAFF. The CDR3 DNA follows: TGTGCCAGCAGCCCGGCGGGGGGCGCGGGTGAAGCTTTCTTT.

The rearrangement links TRBV18 to TRBJ2-3; TRBD1 matches at 10 bases. The CDR3 loop spans 15 amino acids. Germline CDR1 reads KGHSH; CDR2 reads LQKENI. The V segment lost 6 bases and the J segment 2 bases; nucleotides outside the gene matches: 5. The CDR3 loop is CASSRQGANTDTQYF. The CDR3, as DNA: TGTGCCAGCTCGCGACAGGGGGCGAACACAGATACGCAGTATTTT.

This chain uses TRBV18 with TRBJ1-1; D is unresolved. The CDR3 length is 14 residues. Germline V gene data show CDR1 as KGHSH and CDR2 as LQKENI. Trimming pared 1 base from V and 2 bases from J, leaving 8 bases between. CDR3 DNA: TGTGCCAGCTCACCACGAGCAATCAACACTGAAGCTTTCTTT. It is translated as CASSPRAINTEAFF.

J is TRBJ2-1 and V is TRBV6-1, with 9 bases aligning to TRBD2. The CDR3 loop spans 14 amino acids. The V segment lost 7 bases and the J segment 7 bases; nucleotides outside the gene matches: 8. CDR1 and CDR2 from the germline V gene are MNHNS and SASEGT. Written as DNA, the CDR3 is TGTGCCAGCACTTTGGCGGGGGGGAGGAATGAGCAGTTCTTC. Amino acids: CASTLAGGRNEQFF.

This sequence joins TRBV4-1 and TRBJ2-1; D is possibly TRBD2 (5 bases). Trimming cost V 1 base and J 9 bases, with 10 bases left between them. CDR3 size: 13 residues. Germline lookup yields CDR1 MGHRA and CDR2 YSYEKL. The CDR3, as DNA: TGCGCCAGCAGCCAAGCCCCACGGGGTGAGCAGTTCTTC. This sequence encodes CASSQAPRGEQFF.

The J gene is TRBJ2-3, the V gene TRBV11-2, with 7 positions matching TRBD1. Trimming took 1 base from V and 4 from J; bases not matched to a gene: 8. The CDR3 has 16 amino acids. The germline V gene encodes CDR1 SGHAT and CDR2 FQNNGV. The CDR3 is CASSLVARGWADTQYF. DNA of the CDR3: TGTGCCAGCAGCTTAGTTGCCAGGGGGTGGGCAGATACGCAGTATTTT. The variable domain in full, with the rest retrieved from reference TRBV11-2 and TRBJ2-3, is EAGVAQSPRYKIIEKRQSVAFWCNPISGHATLYWYQQILGQGPKLLIQFQNNGVVDDSQLPKDRFSAERLKGVDSTLKIQPAKLEDSAVYLCASSLVARGWADTQYFGPGTRLTVL.

This sequence joins TRBV9 and TRBJ2-1; D is ambiguous. This CDR3 is 13 amino acids long. Germline V lookup: CDR1 SGDLS, CDR2 YYNGEE. V gave up 0 bases and J gave up 5 bases, with 6 bases separating them. The CDR3 loop reads CASSVGQNNEQFF. CDR3 DNA: TGTGCCAGCAGCGTAGGGCAAAACAATGAGCAGTTCTTC.